A single sample is the source of the 22 T cell receptor beta chains below, sequenced in a study of blood T cell repertoires in COVID-19. Clones were sequenced by immunoSEQ multiplex PCR, and TCRdb holds only the in-frame ones, with some missing. The sample holds tens of thousands of clones, roughly 84% seen once. Material: peripheral blood. The receptors come from a woman aged 55-70 years with acute or convalescent COVID-19.

The rearrangement joins TRBV7-9 to TRBJ1-5; unclear D gene. The V end was cut by 0 bases, the J end by 7 bases, with 16 bases between. This CDR3 contains 16 residues. Germline CDR1 reads SEHNR; CDR2 reads FQNEAQ (reference sequence). The CDR3 nucleotides read TGTGCCAGCAGCTTAGCCCCGGGTCCGAAGGAACAGCCCCAGCATTTT. Translated: CASSLAPGPKEQPQHF.

On this clone itself: One junction end does not reproduce the germline sequence, and a read error may be involved. The V call is TRBV6-5, the J call TRBJ1-6, with 7 positions matching TRBD1. The CDR3 is 15 amino acids. The germline V gene has CDR1 MNHEY and CDR2 SVGAGI. The CDR3 coding sequence is TGTGCCAGCAGTGACTCAACAGGGGCCAATTCACCCCTCCACTTT. Its protein is CASSDSTGANSPLHF.

The chain recombines TRBV6-2 or TRBV6-3 with TRBJ2-5, with D unresolved. The V end was cut by 7 bases, the J end by 1 base, with 10 bases between. CDR1 is MNHEY and CDR2 is SVGEGT in the germline V gene. The CDR3 is made up of 13 amino acids. CDR3 bases: TGTGCCAGCATCCCCACTACCCAAGAGACCCAGTACTTC. Its translation: CASIPTTQETQYF.

The gene calls are TRBV14 and TRBJ1-2, with a possible D match to TRBD1 (5 bases). The CDR3 loop spans 15 amino acids. The V gene's germline CDR1 is SGHDN and CDR2 FVKESK. Between the trimmed V and J ends, which lost 0 bases and 4 bases, there was a span of 12 bases. The CDR3 nucleotides read TGTGCCAGCAGCCAAGAGACAGTAAGGAGCTATGGCTACACCTTC. It specifies CASSQETVRSYGYTF.

The rearrangement uses TRBV30 and TRBJ2-1, with a tentative D call TRBD2 (5 bases). V was pared by 5 bases and J by 7 bases, with 12 bases between. Per the germline V gene, CDR1 is GTSNPN and CDR2 is SVGIG (reference sequence). This CDR3 spans 12 amino acids. The CDR3 bases are TGTGCCTGGGCGGCGGACTTGAATGAGCAGTTCTTC. The encoded protein is CAWAADLNEQFF.

The V call is TRBV25-1, the J call TRBJ1-2, with D hard to call. CDR3 size: 11 residues. V shed 4 bases and J shed 7 bases, with 7 bases lying between them. The V gene's germline CDR1 is MGHDK and CDR2 SYGVNS. CDR3 nucleotides: TGTGCCAGCAGTGGGAGCCGTGGCTACACCTTC. Its protein product is CASSGSRGYTF.

This chain uses TRBV30 with TRBJ1-1; D may be TRBD1 (6 bases). CDR1 and CDR2 (germline): GTSNPN, SVGIG (reference sequence). V was cut by 5 bases and J by 2 bases, with 12 bases left in between. The CDR3 runs 13 residues. The CDR3 reads CAWATGLNTEAFF. DNA for the CDR3: TGTGCCTGGGCCACAGGGTTAAACACTGAAGCTTTCTTT.

This clone showed up just a few times. The chain carries TRBV3-1 (or the pseudogene TRBV3-2) and TRBJ1-2; D possibly corresponds to TRBD1 (5 bases). Trimming took off 4 bases at V and 2 bases at J, with 17 bases between the two ends. Per the germline V gene, CDR1 is LGHDT and CDR2 is YNNKEL (reference sequence). The CDR3 extends over 16 amino acids. CDR3: CASSLWTGVKNYGYTF. DNA for the CDR3: TGTGCCAGCAGCCTCTGGACGGGGGTGAAGAACTATGGCTACACCTTC.

This chain links TRBV11-2 with TRBJ1-1; D might be TRBD1 (5 bases). Between the trimmed V and J ends, which lost 8 bases and 4 bases, there was a span of 20 bases. Germline assignment: CDR1 SGHAT and CDR2 FQNNGV. The CDR3 extends over 15 amino acids. CDR3 protein: CASGSSGGLGTEAFF. The CDR3, as DNA: TGTGCCAGCGGATCCTCCGGGGGGTTGGGCACTGAAGCTTTCTTT.

The chain joins TRBV20-1 to TRBJ1-1; 8 bases agree with TRBD1. J gave up 12 bases and V 5 bases, and 8 bases lay outside the gene matches. This CDR3 has 11 residues. From germline, CDR1 is DFQATT and CDR2 SNEGSKA (reference sequence). Written as DNA, the CDR3 is TGCAGTGCTTCCATAAGACAGGGGACTTTCTTT. Residues: CSASIRQGTFF.

The chain couples TRBV4-1 to TRBJ1-2, with TRBD1 matching 7 bases. The CDR3 consists of 15 residues. The V gene's germline CDR1 is MGHRA and CDR2 YSYEKL. The V segment lost 0 bases and the J segment 4 bases; nucleotides outside the gene matches: 5. CDR3 bases: TGCGCCAGCAGCCAAGAGCCAGGGGGTACCTATGGCTACACCTTC. Its translation: CASSQEPGGTYGYTF.

This clone was detected a few times. The chain is built from TRBV6-5 and TRBJ1-6, with 9 positions matching TRBD1. Unmatched junction bases numbered 4, after V lost 8 bases and J lost 8 bases. The V gene's germline CDR1 is MNHEY and CDR2 SVGAGI. CDR3 length: 13 residues. This CDR3 reads CASYRGLDSPLHF. CDR3 bases: TGTGCCAGCTACAGGGGGCTGGATTCACCCCTCCACTTT.

The V and J genes are TRBV12-3 or TRBV12-4 and TRBJ1-6; 7 bases map to TRBD1. Losses at the gene ends were 5 bases for V and 8 bases for J; bases not matched to a gene: 3. The CDR3 totals 13 residues. The CDR3 sequence: CASSVTGDSPLHF. In nucleotides, the CDR3 is TGTGCCAGCAGTGTTACAGGGGATTCACCCCTCCACTTT.

The chain uses TRBV18 and TRBJ1-3; 9 nucleotides agree with TRBD1. The trim removed 3 bases at V and 7 bases at J, leaving 10 bases unmatched. The CDR3 loop spans 16 amino acids. CDR1 is KGHSH, CDR2 LQKENI, per germline. CDR3 amino acids: CASSPPGQGSRNTIYF. In DNA form, the CDR3 reads TGTGCCAGCTCACCCCCTGGACAGGGGAGTCGGAACACCATATATTTT.

The chain links TRBV19 to TRBJ1-6, with D maybe TRBD1 (5 bases). Germline CDR1 LNHDA, CDR2 SQIVND (reference sequence). The ends were cut back, 5 bases at V and 7 bases at J, with 15 bases in the middle. The CDR3 totals 15 residues. CDR3 DNA: TGTGCCAGTAGTCTCCAGGGAGGTGTGAATTCACCCCTCCACTTT. Amino acids: CASSLQGGVNSPLHF. Drawing the rest from reference TRBV19 and TRBJ1-6, the complete variable domain is DGGITQSPKYLFRKEGQNVTLSCEQNLNHDAMYWYRQDPGQGLRLIYYSQIVNDFQKGDIAEGYSVSREKKESFPLTVTSAQKNPTAFYLCASSLQGGVNSPLHFGNGTRLTVT.

The CDR3 nucleotides read TGTGCCAGCAGCCCCGGGGACACCGGGGAGCTGTTTTTT. Amino acid sequence: CASSPGDTGELFF. The chain uses TRBV7-3 and TRBJ2-2, with a tentative D call TRBD2 (5 bases). Germline V gene sequence: CDR1 SGHTA, CDR2 FQGTGA. CDR3 length: 13 residues. Trimming left V 5 bases short and J 3 bases short, with 7 bases between.

The rearrangement uses TRBV19 and TRBJ1-1, with D uncertain. The CDR3 covers 14 residues. Germline CDR1 LNHDA, CDR2 SQIVND (reference sequence). Trimming removed 6 bases from V and 0 bases from J, with 11 bases in between. The CDR3 DNA reads TGTGCCAGTAGGCCGCAGAACCTGAACACTGAAGCTTTCTTT. This encodes CASRPQNLNTEAFF.

The count of this clone is one. V gene TRBV19 combines with J gene TRBJ1-6; D is perhaps TRBD1 (6 bases). This CDR3 is built from 14 residues. V was clipped by 8 bases and J by 7 bases, with 15 bases between them. Germline V gene lookup returns CDR1 LNHDA and CDR2 SQIVND (reference sequence). The CDR3 sequence is CASGETGNNSPLHF. In DNA, the CDR3 is TGTGCCAGTGGGGAGACAGGAAACAATTCACCCCTCCACTTT.

J is TRBJ2-7 and V is TRBV7-8; tentatively, D is TRBD1 (5 bases). Germline CDR1 SGHVS, CDR2 FQNEAQ. This CDR3 region has 14 residues. The germline V and J ends were trimmed by 1 base and 2 bases, with 9 bases remaining between them. This chain's CDR3 is CASSLVQGTYEQYF. Here the CDR3 DNA reads TGTGCCAGCAGCTTAGTGCAGGGCACCTACGAGCAGTACTTC.

The chain joins TRBV27 to TRBJ2-1, with 7 nucleotides matching TRBD2. V dropped 1 base and J dropped 3; count of bases not matched to a gene: 9. The CDR3 consists of 17 residues. Germline V gives CDR1 MNHEY, CDR2 SMNVEV (reference sequence). CDR3 in amino acids: CASSLFGMGGDYNEQFF. The CDR3 region has the DNA TGTGCCAGCAGTTTATTCGGGATGGGGGGGGACTACAATGAGCAGTTCTTC.

This clone appeared a single time. The chain joins TRBV5-4 to TRBJ1-6, with TRBD1 matching over 10 bases. The CDR3 sequence is 15 residues long. J was trimmed by 8 bases and V by 4 bases; bases with no gene match: 6. Germline CDR1 and CDR2: SGHNT and YYREEE (reference sequence). Here the CDR3 reads CASSPRTGGDSPLHF. In DNA, the CDR3 is TGTGCCAGCAGCCCAAGGACAGGGGGGGATTCACCCCTCCACTTT.

The chain couples TRBV19 to TRBJ2-2; 12 bases align to TRBD1. After removal of 1 base from V and 4 bases from J, the junction contained 4 bases not matched to a gene. Germline V CDR1 and CDR2: LNHDA, SQIVND (reference sequence). The CDR3 length is 17 residues. The CDR3 spells CASSIGGTGGVTGELFF. CDR3 coding DNA: TGTGCCAGTAGTATAGGAGGGACAGGGGGCGTCACCGGGGAGCTGTTTTTT.